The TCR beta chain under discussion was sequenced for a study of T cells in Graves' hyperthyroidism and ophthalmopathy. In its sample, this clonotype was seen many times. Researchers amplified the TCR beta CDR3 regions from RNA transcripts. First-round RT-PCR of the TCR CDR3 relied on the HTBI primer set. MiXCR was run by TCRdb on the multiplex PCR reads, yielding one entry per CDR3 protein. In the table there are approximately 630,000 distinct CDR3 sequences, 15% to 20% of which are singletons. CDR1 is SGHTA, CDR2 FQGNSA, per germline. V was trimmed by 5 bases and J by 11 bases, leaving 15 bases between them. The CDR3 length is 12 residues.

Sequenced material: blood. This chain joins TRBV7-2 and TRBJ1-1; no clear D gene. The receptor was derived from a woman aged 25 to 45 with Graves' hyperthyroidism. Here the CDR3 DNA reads TGTGCCAGCAGCCAGAGTGGGGTGCAGGCTTTCTTT. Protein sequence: CASSQSGVQAFF.